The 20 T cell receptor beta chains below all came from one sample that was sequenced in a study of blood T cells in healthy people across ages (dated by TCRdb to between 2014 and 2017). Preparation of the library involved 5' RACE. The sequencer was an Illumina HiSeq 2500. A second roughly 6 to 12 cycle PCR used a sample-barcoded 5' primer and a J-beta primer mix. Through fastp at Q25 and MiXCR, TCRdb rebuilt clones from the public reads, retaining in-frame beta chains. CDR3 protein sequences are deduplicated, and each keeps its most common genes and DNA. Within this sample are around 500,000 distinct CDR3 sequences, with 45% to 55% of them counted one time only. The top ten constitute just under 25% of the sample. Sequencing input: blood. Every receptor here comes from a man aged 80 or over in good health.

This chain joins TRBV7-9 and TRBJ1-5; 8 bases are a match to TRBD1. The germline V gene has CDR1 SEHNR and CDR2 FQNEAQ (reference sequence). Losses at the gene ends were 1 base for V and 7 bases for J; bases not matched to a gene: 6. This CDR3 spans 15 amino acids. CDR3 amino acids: CASSLGGTGGQPQHF. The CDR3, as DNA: TGTGCCAGCAGCTTAGGTGGTACAGGGGGGCAGCCCCAGCATTTT.

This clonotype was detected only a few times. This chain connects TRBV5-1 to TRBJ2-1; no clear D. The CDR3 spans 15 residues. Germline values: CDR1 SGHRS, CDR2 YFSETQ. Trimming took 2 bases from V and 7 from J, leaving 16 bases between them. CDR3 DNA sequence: TGCGCCAGCAGCTTAGGTGAGACGGTGGGGAATGAGCAGTTCTTC. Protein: CASSLGETVGNEQFF.

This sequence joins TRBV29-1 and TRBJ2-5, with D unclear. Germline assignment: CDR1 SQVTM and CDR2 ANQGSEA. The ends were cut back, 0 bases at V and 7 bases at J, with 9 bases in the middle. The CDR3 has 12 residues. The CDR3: CSVEDFVLTQYF. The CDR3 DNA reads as TGCAGCGTTGAAGATTTTGTCCTGACCCAGTACTTC.

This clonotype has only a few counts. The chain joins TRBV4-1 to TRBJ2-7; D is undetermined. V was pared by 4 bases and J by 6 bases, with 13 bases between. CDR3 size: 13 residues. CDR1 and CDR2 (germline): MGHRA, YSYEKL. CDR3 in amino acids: CASSRGPDFEQYF. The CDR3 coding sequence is TGCGCCAGCAGCCGAGGACCAGACTTCGAGCAGTACTTC.

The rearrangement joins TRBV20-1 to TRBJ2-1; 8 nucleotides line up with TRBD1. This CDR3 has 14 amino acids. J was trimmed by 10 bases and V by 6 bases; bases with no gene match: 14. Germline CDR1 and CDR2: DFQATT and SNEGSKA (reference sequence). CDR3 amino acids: CSALSGQGLGEQFF. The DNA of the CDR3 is TGCAGTGCCCTTAGTGGACAGGGCCTGGGGGAGCAGTTCTTC.

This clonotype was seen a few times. DNA for the CDR3: TGTGCCAGCAGTTTGTCTAGCGGGGGGCTGAAAGAGACCCAGTACTTC. Encoded protein: CASSLSSGGLKETQYF. V gene TRBV12-3 or TRBV12-4 combines with J gene TRBJ2-5; 11 nucleotides align to TRBD2. This CDR3 contains 16 residues. J gave up 3 bases and V 3 bases, and 6 bases lay outside the gene matches.

The CDR3 DNA sequence: TGTGCCAGCAGCTTAGATCGGCGGCAGTTTAATTCACCCCTCCACTTT. The encoded protein is CASSLDRRQFNSPLHF. The chain is built from TRBV11-2 and TRBJ1-6; D ambiguous. Germline CDR1 and CDR2: SGHAT and FQNNGV. This CDR3 is 16 amino acids long. V dropped 0 bases and J dropped 6 bases, with 12 bases sitting between them.

The chain's CDR3 is CASSRGATIADTQYF. In DNA form, the CDR3 reads TGTGCCAGCAGCCGGGGGGCGACAATCGCAGATACGCAGTATTTT. The chain has TRBV12-3 or TRBV12-4 and TRBJ2-3, with D tentatively TRBD2 (7 bases). The CDR3 is made up of 15 amino acids. Deletions cut 6 bases from V and 4 bases from J, with 17 bases between.

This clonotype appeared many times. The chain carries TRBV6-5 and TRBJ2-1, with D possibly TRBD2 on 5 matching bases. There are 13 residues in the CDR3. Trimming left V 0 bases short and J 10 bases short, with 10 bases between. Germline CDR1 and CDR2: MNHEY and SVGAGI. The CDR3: CASSYSSSGEQFF. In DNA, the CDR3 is TGTGCCAGCAGTTACTCGAGTTCGGGGGAGCAGTTCTTC.

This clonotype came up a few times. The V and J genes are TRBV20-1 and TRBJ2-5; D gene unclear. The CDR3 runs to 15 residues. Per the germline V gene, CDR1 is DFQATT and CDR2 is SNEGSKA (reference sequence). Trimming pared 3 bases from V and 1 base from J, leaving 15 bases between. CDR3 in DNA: TGCAGTGCTAGGGTGCGGCCCTACACCCAAGAGACCCAGTACTTC. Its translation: CSARVRPYTQETQYF.

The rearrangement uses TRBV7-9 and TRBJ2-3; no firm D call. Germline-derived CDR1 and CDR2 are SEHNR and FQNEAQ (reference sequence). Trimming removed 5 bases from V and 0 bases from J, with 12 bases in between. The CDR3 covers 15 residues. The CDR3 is CASSQLAASTDTQYF. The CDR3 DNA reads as TGTGCCAGCAGCCAGTTAGCAGCTAGCACAGATACGCAGTATTTT. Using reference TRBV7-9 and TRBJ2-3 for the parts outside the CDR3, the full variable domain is DTGVSQNPRHKITKRGQNVTFRCDPISEHNRLYWYRQTLGQGPEFLTYFQNEAQLEKSRLLSDRFSAERPKGSFSTLEIQRTEQGDSAMYLCASSQLAASTDTQYFGPGTRLTVL.

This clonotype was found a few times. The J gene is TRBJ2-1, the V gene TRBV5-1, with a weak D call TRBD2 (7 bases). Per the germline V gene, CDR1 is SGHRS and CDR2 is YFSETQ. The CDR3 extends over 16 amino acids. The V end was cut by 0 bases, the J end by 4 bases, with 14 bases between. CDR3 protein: CASSLVGGDRYNEQFF. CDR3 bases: TGCGCCAGCAGCTTGGTAGGGGGGGACCGTTACAATGAGCAGTTCTTC.

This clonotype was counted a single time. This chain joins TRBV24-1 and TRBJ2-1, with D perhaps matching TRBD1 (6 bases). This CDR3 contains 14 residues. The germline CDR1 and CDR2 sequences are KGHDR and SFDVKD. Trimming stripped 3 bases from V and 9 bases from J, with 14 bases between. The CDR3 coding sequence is TGTGCCACCAGTGATGGGGCCCGAGGGGGTGAGCAGTTCTTC. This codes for CATSDGARGGEQFF.

CDR3 loop: CASIQTGGEYNEQFF. CDR3 DNA: TGCGCCAGCATCCAAACAGGGGGAGAATACAATGAGCAGTTCTTC. The chain uses TRBV10-2 and TRBJ2-1; 8 nucleotides align to TRBD1. V shed 7 bases and J 4 bases; nucleotides not matched to a gene: 9. This CDR3 spans 15 amino acids. The germline CDR1 and CDR2 sequences are WSHSY and SAAADI.

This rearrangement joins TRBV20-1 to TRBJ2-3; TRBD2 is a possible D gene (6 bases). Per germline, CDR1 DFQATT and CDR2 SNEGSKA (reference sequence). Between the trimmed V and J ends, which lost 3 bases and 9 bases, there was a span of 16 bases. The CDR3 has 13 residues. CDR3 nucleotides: TGCAGTGCTAGCACCGGGAGCTGGGGGACGCAGTATTTT. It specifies CSASTGSWGTQYF.

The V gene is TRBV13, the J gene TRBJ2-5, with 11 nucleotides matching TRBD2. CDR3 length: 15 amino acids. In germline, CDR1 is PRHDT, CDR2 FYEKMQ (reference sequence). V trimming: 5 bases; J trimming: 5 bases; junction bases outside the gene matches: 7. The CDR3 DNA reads TGTGCCAGCAGCCCTGGCTCTAGCGGGGGGGAGACCCAGTACTTC. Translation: CASSPGSSGGETQYF.

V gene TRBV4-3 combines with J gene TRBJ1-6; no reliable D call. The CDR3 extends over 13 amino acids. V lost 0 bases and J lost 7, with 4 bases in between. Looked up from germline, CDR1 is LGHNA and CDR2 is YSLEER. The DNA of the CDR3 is TGCGCCAGCAGCCAAGATAGGAATTCACCCCTCCACTTT. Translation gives CASSQDRNSPLHF.

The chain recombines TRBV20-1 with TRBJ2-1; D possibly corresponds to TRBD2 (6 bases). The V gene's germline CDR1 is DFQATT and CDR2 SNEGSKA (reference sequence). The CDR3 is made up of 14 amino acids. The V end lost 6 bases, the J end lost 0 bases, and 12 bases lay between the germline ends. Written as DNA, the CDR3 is TGCAGTGCCAGACTGGAGGGCTCCTACAATGAGCAGTTCTTC. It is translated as CSARLEGSYNEQFF.

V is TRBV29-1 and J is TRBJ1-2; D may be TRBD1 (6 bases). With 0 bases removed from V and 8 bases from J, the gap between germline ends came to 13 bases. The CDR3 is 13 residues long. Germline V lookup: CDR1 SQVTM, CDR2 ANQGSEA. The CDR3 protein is CSVEDFRGTGYTF. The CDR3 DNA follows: TGCAGCGTTGAAGATTTCAGGGGTACGGGCTACACCTTC.

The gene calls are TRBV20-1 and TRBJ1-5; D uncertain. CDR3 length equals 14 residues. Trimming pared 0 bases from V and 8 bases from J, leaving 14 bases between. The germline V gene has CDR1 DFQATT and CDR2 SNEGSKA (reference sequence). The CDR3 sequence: CSARDVTSKEPQHF. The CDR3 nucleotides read TGCAGTGCTAGAGACGTCACCTCAAAGGAGCCCCAGCATTTT.